This entry is about one TCR beta chain. An end of the junction differs from the germline gene, which may be a read error. Germline V gene data show CDR1 as SNHLY and CDR2 as FYNNEI. The CDR3 totals 15 residues. The protocol was immunoSEQ multiplex PCR, while the TCRdb copy is restricted to in-frame clones and leaves out a portion. The data show approximately 180,000 clones, with around 90% seen just once and approximately 7.7% held by the top ten. This record belongs to a study of T cell responses to AZD1222 COVID-19 vaccine. The chain employs TRBV2 and TRBJ2-5, with 8 nucleotides matching TRBD1. The sample consisted of peripheral blood, taken on day 0 of AZD1222 vaccination. This receptor was taken from an adult in good health. The CDR3 nucleotides read TGTGCCAGCAGCGAAGACAGGGGTCGACAAGAGACCCAGTACTTC. Its translation: CASSEDRGRQETQYF.